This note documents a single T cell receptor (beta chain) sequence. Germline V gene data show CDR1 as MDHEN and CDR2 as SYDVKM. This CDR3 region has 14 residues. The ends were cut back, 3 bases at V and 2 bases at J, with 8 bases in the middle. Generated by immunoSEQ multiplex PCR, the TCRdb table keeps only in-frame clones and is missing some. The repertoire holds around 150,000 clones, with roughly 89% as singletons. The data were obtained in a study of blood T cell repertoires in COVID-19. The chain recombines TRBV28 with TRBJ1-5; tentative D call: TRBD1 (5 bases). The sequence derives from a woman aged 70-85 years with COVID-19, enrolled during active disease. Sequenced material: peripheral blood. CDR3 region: CASSFGAGNQPQHF. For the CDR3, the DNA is TGTGCCAGCAGTTTTGGGGCGGGCAATCAGCCCCAGCATTTT.